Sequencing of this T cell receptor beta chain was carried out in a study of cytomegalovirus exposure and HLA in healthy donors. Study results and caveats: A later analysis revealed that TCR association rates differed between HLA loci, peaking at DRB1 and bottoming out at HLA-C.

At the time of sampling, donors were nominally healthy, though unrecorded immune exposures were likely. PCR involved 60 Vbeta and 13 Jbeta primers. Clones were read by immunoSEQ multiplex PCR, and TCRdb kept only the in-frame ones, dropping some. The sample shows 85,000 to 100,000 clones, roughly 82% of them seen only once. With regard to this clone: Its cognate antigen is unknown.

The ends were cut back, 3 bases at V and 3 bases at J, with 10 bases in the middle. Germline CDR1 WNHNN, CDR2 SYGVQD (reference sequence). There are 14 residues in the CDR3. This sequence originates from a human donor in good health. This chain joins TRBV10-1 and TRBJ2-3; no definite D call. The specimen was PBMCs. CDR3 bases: TGCGCCAGCAGTGAAGACCCCGGGACAGATACGCAGTATTTT. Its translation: CASSEDPGTDTQYF.